This T cell receptor (beta chain) was sequenced during a study of CD8 T cells in ankylosing spondylitis. TCRdb re-called the 5' RACE reads with MiXCR, one entry per CDR3 protein. The sample carries some 250,000 distinct CDR3 sequences, roughly a quarter recorded once. On this clonotype: The antigen remains unidentified. A read error is possible here, since a much larger clone lies one base away.

Germline loops: CDR1 MNHNS, CDR2 SASEGT. The CDR3 has 15 amino acids. The study, taken as a whole, reports: Disease-associated clones were reportedly significantly overrepresented in matched ankylosing spondylitis synovial fluid.

The sequence was obtained from a male donor with ankylosing spondylitis or in good health (not recorded which). Sequencing was performed on blood, either unsorted or a sorted T cell fraction (not recorded which). V usage is TRBV6-1 and J usage is TRBJ2-7; 12 nucleotides agree with TRBD2. CDR3 sequence reads: CSSSTRTSGVYEQYF. The CDR3, as DNA: TGTTCCAGCAGTACCAGGACTAGCGGGGTCTACGAGCAGTACTTC.